These 11 T cell receptor beta chains were all obtained from the same sample, sequenced in a study of blood T cell repertoires in COVID-19. Profiled with immunoSEQ multiplex PCR; TCRdb holds only in-frame clones, not every one. This table holds about 140,000 clones, more than 60% found once. The sample consisted of peripheral blood. The origin of the receptors is a woman aged 45-65 years with active or convalescent COVID-19.

Here the CDR3 reads CAISESKGAPSGSNQPQHF. The CDR3, as DNA: TGTGCCATCAGTGAGTCGAAGGGGGCTCCTTCTGGCAGCAATCAGCCCCAGCATTTT. The V call is TRBV10-3, the J call TRBJ1-5; 7 bases fit TRBD1. With V trimmed by 0 bases and J by 1 base, 12 bases remained unmatched. CDR3 length: 19 amino acids. Germline CDR1 reads ENHRY; CDR2 reads SYGVKD.

This chain connects TRBV30 to TRBJ2-2, with 7 bases that match TRBD1. Germline-derived CDR1 and CDR2 are GTSNPN and SVGIG (reference sequence). The junction had 9 bases not matched to a gene; V was cut back by 2 bases and J by 6 bases. This CDR3 comprises 15 residues. The CDR3 loop reads CAWSWTGWKAGELFF. The CDR3 nucleotides read TGTGCCTGGAGTTGGACAGGTTGGAAAGCCGGGGAGCTGTTTTTT. Variable domain in full (rest from reference TRBV30 and TRBJ2-2): SQTIHQWPATLVQPVGSPLSLECTVEGTSNPNLYWYRQAAGRGLQLLFYSVGIGQISSEVPQNLSASRPQDRQFILSSKKLLLSDSGFYLCAWSWTGWKAGELFFGEGSRLTVL.

The V gene is TRBV12-3 or TRBV12-4, the J gene TRBJ2-1; 7 nucleotides match TRBD2. The CDR3 is 12 amino acids. Trimming cost V 3 bases and J 9 bases; bases outside gene matches: 2. The CDR3 bases are TGTGCCAGCAGTTTTAGGGAGGGTGAGCAGTTCTTC. It yields the protein CASSFREGEQFF.

This chain uses TRBV11-2 with TRBJ2-1; 10 bases line up with TRBD2. V shed 3 bases and J 8 bases; nucleotides not matched to a gene: 7. The CDR3 extends over 15 amino acids. Germline loops: CDR1 SGHAT, CDR2 FQNNGV. The CDR3 nucleotides read TGTGCCAGCAGCTTGCAAGCGGGGGGGCTGTATGAGCAGTTCTTC. Encoded protein: CASSLQAGGLYEQFF. The full variable domain, its missing parts supplied by reference TRBV11-2 and TRBJ2-1, is EAGVAQSPRYKIIEKRQSVAFWCNPISGHATLYWYQQILGQGPKLLIQFQNNGVVDDSQLPKDRFSAERLKGVDSTLKIQPAKLEDSAVYLCASSLQAGGLYEQFFGPGTRLTVL.

The chain combines TRBV19 with TRBJ1-6, with 7 positions matching TRBD1. This CDR3 is built from 15 residues. Germline lookup yields CDR1 LNHDA and CDR2 SQIVND (reference sequence). V was clipped by 7 bases and J by 0 bases; unmatched bases: 3. The CDR3 DNA is TGTGCCAGTACCCCAGGGGGCTCCTATAATTCACCCCTCCACTTT. This translates into CASTPGGSYNSPLHF.

This clone has more than one count but fewer than ten. The chain has TRBV5-1 and TRBJ2-1; 10 nucleotides agree with TRBD2. The CDR3 totals 14 residues. Looked up from germline, CDR1 is SGHRS and CDR2 is YFSETQ. V lost 7 bases and J lost 10; bases outside the gene matches: 11. The CDR3 DNA sequence: TGCGCCAGCGGCCGAGGACTAGCGGAAGAAGAGCAGTTCTTC. Amino acid sequence: CASGRGLAEEEQFF. Using reference TRBV5-1 and TRBJ2-1 for the parts outside the CDR3, the full variable domain is KAGVTQTPRYLIKTRGQQVTLSCSPISGHRSVSWYQQTPGQGLQFLFEYFSETQRNKGNFPGRFSGRQFSNSRSEMNVSTLELGDSALYLCASGRGLAEEEQFFGPGTRLTVL.

The chain joins TRBV6-5 to TRBJ1-2; possible D gene TRBD1, 6 bases. This CDR3 spans 14 amino acids. Germline CDR1 and CDR2: MNHEY and SVGAGI. Trimming took off 6 bases at V and 3 bases at J, with 14 bases between the two ends. For the CDR3, the DNA is TGTGCCAGCAGGCCGACAGGTCGGGACTATGGCTACACCTTC. Translation gives CASRPTGRDYGYTF.

The chain is built from TRBV28 and TRBJ2-7, with 9 bases fitting TRBD1. The CDR3 length is 15 residues. V lost 6 bases, J lost 4 bases, and 10 bases stayed unmatched. Germline V gene lookup returns CDR1 MDHEN and CDR2 SYDVKM. This CDR3 reads CASRPGTGSFYEQYF. In DNA form, the CDR3 reads TGTGCCAGCAGGCCGGGGACAGGGTCCTTTTACGAGCAGTACTTC.

The chain employs TRBV15 and TRBJ2-7, with TRBD1 matching 8 bases. This CDR3 has 13 residues. The germline CDR1 and CDR2 sequences are LNHNV and YYDKDF (reference sequence). V dropped 5 bases and J dropped 4; count of bases not matched to a gene: 4. The CDR3, as DNA: TGTGCCACCAGCCTCGGACAGGGTTACGAGCAGTACTTC. It encodes CATSLGQGYEQYF.

This clone was counted a single time. The chain recombines TRBV19 with TRBJ1-1, with 9 bases aligning to TRBD1. The CDR3 has 13 amino acids. Per the germline V gene, CDR1 is LNHDA and CDR2 is SQIVND (reference sequence). After removal of 7 bases from V and 3 bases from J, the junction contained 3 bases not matched to a gene. CDR3 in amino acids: CASTRQGDTEAFF. The CDR3 DNA sequence: TGTGCCAGTACTCGACAGGGGGACACTGAAGCTTTCTTT.

This clone was detected a few times. The gene calls are TRBV18 and TRBJ1-6, with 9 bases fitting TRBD1. The CDR3 runs 15 residues. The trim removed 5 bases at V and 9 bases at J, leaving 8 bases unmatched. Germline V gives CDR1 KGHSH, CDR2 LQKENI. CDR3 DNA sequence: TGTGCCAGCTCAAGCACAGGGGGCCGAGGTTCACCCCTCCACTTT. It specifies CASSSTGGRGSPLHF.